This record concerns one TCR beta chain sequence. This record comes from a study of OX40 agonist ivuxolimab in advanced cancers. Study in general: Patients were dosed with the agonistic anti-OX40 (CD134) antibody ivuxolimab. Dose-escalation patients had hepatocellular carcinoma, melanoma, renal cell or head and neck cancer. Of the patients, three showed partial responses, one with hepatocellular carcinoma and two with cutaneous melanoma.

The CDR3 is 16 amino acids. Germline CDR1 reads SEHNR; CDR2 reads FQNEAQ (reference sequence). V lost 5 bases, J lost 8 bases, and 24 bases lay in between. Data came from immunoSEQ multiplex PCR; TCRdb stores just in-frame clones and leaves some out. The sample consists of fewer than 100,000 clones, approximately 89% of them appearing once. The source material was CD4+ or CD8+ T cells sorted from blood, sampled in a trial of the OX40 agonist ivuxolimab. The chain recombines TRBV7-9 with TRBJ1-2, with TRBD1 as a possible D gene (5 bases). This receptor was obtained from an adult with an advanced solid tumor such as melanoma, head and neck, liver or kidney cancer. CDR3 loop: CASSLLGSGTAGGYTF. Here the CDR3 DNA reads TGTGCCAGCAGCCTTCTGGGTTCAGGGACCGCGGGCGGCTACACCTTC. The variable domain in full, with the rest retrieved from reference TRBV7-9 and TRBJ1-2, is DTGVSQNPRHKITKRGQNVTFRCDPISEHNRLYWYRQTLGQGPEFLTYFQNEAQLEKSRLLSDRFSAERPKGSFSTLEIQRTEQGDSAMYLCASSLLGSGTAGGYTFGSGTRLTVV.